One and the same sample provided the 31 T cell receptor beta chains below, sequenced in a study of blood T cell repertoires in COVID-19. Data came from immunoSEQ multiplex PCR; TCRdb stores just in-frame clones and leaves some out. This sample yields approximately 250,000 clones, of which 84% are seen a single time; 1.5% belongs to the top ten. Sequenced: peripheral blood. These TCRs come from a woman aged 40 to 50 who had recovered from COVID-19.

This clone was seen a few times. V is TRBV7-6 and J is TRBJ2-3; weak D call: TRBD2 (7 bases). V lost 2 bases, J lost 1 base, and 10 bases lay in between. The CDR3 has 15 amino acids. CDR1 and CDR2 (germline): SGHVS, FNYEAQ. The CDR3 sequence: CASSLKGGGTDTQYF. CDR3 in DNA: TGTGCCAGCAGCTTAAAGGGGGGGGGCACAGATACGCAGTATTTT.

The chain links TRBV5-1 to TRBJ1-1; the match to TRBD1 covers 7 bases. CDR1 SGHRS and CDR2 YFSETQ come from the germline V gene. The V segment lost 4 bases and the J segment 2 bases; nucleotides outside the gene matches: 2. The CDR3 runs to 13 residues. Here the CDR3 reads CASSRDSNTEAFF. The DNA of the CDR3 is TGCGCCAGCAGCCGGGACAGCAACACTGAAGCTTTCTTT.

The rearrangement joins TRBV7-9 to TRBJ2-3; 10 nucleotides match TRBD2. Trimming cost V 5 bases and J 7 bases; bases outside gene matches: 9. The CDR3 totals 15 residues. Germline-derived CDR1 and CDR2 are SEHNR and FQNEAQ (reference sequence). The CDR3 nucleotides are TGTGCCAGCAGCCCTAGCGGGGGCCTTGTTTATACGCAGTATTTT. Translated: CASSPSGGLVYTQYF.

The chain links TRBV5-4 to TRBJ2-5; the match to TRBD2 covers 8 bases. V dropped 4 bases and J dropped 0; count of bases not matched to a gene: 11. The CDR3 extends over 17 amino acids. Germline CDR1 is SGHNT and CDR2 is YYREEE (reference sequence). In DNA, the CDR3 is TGTGCCAGCAGCGCGACCGGCCGCGGGGGGTACCAAGAGACCCAGTACTTC. It is translated as CASSATGRGGYQETQYF.

This clone was observed once. Within the sample, other DNA sequences also encode this same CDR3. The gene calls are TRBV11-2 and TRBJ2-7; D remains ambiguous. V lost 2 bases and J 0 bases, leaving 5 bases between the germline ends. This CDR3 comprises 13 residues. Germline CDR1 SGHAT, CDR2 FQNNGV. The CDR3 sequence: CASSLSSSYEQYF. CDR3 in DNA: TGTGCCAGCAGCTTAAGTAGCTCCTACGAGCAGTACTTC.

The rearrangement joins TRBV6-2 or TRBV6-3 to TRBJ2-7, with 7 bases matching TRBD2. The CDR3 is made up of 21 amino acids. With 2 bases clipped from V and 7 bases from J, the junction kept 29 bases outside the gene matches. The V gene's germline CDR1 is MNHEY and CDR2 SVGEGT. CDR3 in amino acids: CASSYGYLRAGEHNRRGEQYF. CDR3 DNA sequence: TGTGCCAGCAGTTACGGTTACCTTCGGGCGGGAGAGCACAACCGACGGGGGGAGCAGTACTTC.

This clone was detected once. V usage is TRBV28 and J usage is TRBJ2-1; D gene uncertain. The CDR3 contains 13 residues. The V and J ends lost 5 bases and 6 bases respectively, with 11 bases between them. Germline-derived CDR1 and CDR2 are MDHEN and SYDVKM. This CDR3 reads CASSKEVTNEQFF. The CDR3 DNA reads TGTGCCAGCAGTAAAGAGGTGACCAATGAGCAGTTCTTC.

This chain connects TRBV28 to TRBJ2-3; tentatively, D is TRBD1 (6 bases). The V and J ends lost 2 bases and 10 bases respectively, with 10 bases between them. This CDR3 is built from 12 residues. Per the germline V gene, CDR1 is MDHEN and CDR2 is SYDVKM. The CDR3 nucleotides are TGTGCCAGCAGTTTAAGGGGGAACCCGCAGTATTTT. Protein: CASSLRGNPQYF. Based on the CDR3 plus reference TRBV28 and TRBJ2-3, the full variable domain is DVKVTQSSRYLVKRTGEKVFLECVQDMDHENMFWYRQDPGLGLRLIYFSYDVKMKEKGDIPEGYSVSREKKERFSLILESASTNQTSMYLCASSLRGNPQYFGPGTRLTVL.

This rearrangement joins TRBV3-1 (or the pseudogene TRBV3-2) to TRBJ2-1; 12 bases align to TRBD2. This CDR3 has 15 amino acids. With 1 base clipped from V and 9 bases from J, the junction kept 4 bases outside the gene matches. Germline values: CDR1 LGHDT, CDR2 YNNKEL (reference sequence). The CDR3 nucleotides read TGTGCCAGCAGCCAAGCTAGCGGGGGGGCCATTGAGCAGTTCTTC. Translation gives CASSQASGGAIEQFF.

V and J are TRBV10-3 and TRBJ1-2; D is unclear. The CDR3 is 12 residues long. Per the germline V gene, CDR1 is ENHRY and CDR2 is SYGVKD. Trimming cost V 0 bases and J 7 bases, with 6 bases left between them. The CDR3 spells CAISESSVGYTF. The CDR3 DNA sequence: TGTGCCATCAGTGAGTCGTCAGTTGGCTACACCTTC.

The V call is TRBV28, the J call TRBJ1-4; the match to TRBD1 covers 10 bases. The CDR3 is 14 amino acids. Germline CDR1 is MDHEN and CDR2 is SYDVKM. V trimming: 6 bases; J trimming: 7 bases; junction bases outside the gene matches: 5. The CDR3 coding sequence is TGTGCCAGCAGAGCCGGGACAGGGGTTGAAAAACTGTTTTTT. Amino acids: CASRAGTGVEKLFF. The full variable domain, completed using reference TRBV28 and TRBJ1-4, is DVKVTQSSRYLVKRTGEKVFLECVQDMDHENMFWYRQDPGLGLRLIYFSYDVKMKEKGDIPEGYSVSREKKERFSLILESASTNQTSMYLCASRAGTGVEKLFFGSGTQLSVL.

The rearrangement uses TRBV3-1 (or the pseudogene TRBV3-2) and TRBJ2-7, with TRBD1 matching over 12 bases. CDR3 length: 15 residues. Losses at the gene ends were 4 bases for V and 4 bases for J; bases not matched to a gene: 5. Looked up from germline, CDR1 is LGHDT and CDR2 is YNNKEL (reference sequence). CDR3 nucleotides: TGTGCCAGCAGCCCCCCGGGACAGGGGGCTTACGAGCAGTACTTC. It is translated as CASSPPGQGAYEQYF.

The chain has TRBV28 and TRBJ2-2, with D possibly TRBD2 on 5 matching bases. V was shortened by 3 bases and J by 1 base, with 9 bases between the two germline ends. The CDR3 totals 15 residues. In germline, CDR1 is MDHEN, CDR2 SYDVKM. CDR3 in amino acids: CASSFLGRNTGELFF. For the CDR3, the DNA is TGTGCCAGCAGTTTTCTAGGGAGGAACACCGGGGAGCTGTTTTTT. Full variable domain (rest looked up from reference TRBV28 and TRBJ2-2): DVKVTQSSRYLVKRTGEKVFLECVQDMDHENMFWYRQDPGLGLRLIYFSYDVKMKEKGDIPEGYSVSREKKERFSLILESASTNQTSMYLCASSFLGRNTGELFFGEGSRLTVL.

This rearrangement joins TRBV5-1 to TRBJ2-5, with 10 nucleotides matching TRBD1. V lost 4 bases, J lost 6 bases, and 3 bases stayed unmatched. The length of the CDR3 is 13 residues. Per germline, CDR1 SGHRS and CDR2 YFSETQ. The chain's CDR3 is CASSRDRGKTQYF. The CDR3, as DNA: TGCGCCAGCAGCAGGGACAGGGGCAAGACCCAGTACTTC.

The V call is TRBV7-9, the J call TRBJ2-5; TRBD2 is a possible D gene (6 bases). V was shortened by 3 bases and J by 5 bases, with 16 bases between the two germline ends. CDR3 length equals 15 residues. Germline V CDR1 and CDR2: SEHNR, FQNEAQ (reference sequence). CDR3 nucleotides: TGTGCCAGCAGCTTCCGGGACTTTGGATTGGAGACCCAGTACTTC. Encoded protein: CASSFRDFGLETQYF.

This chain connects TRBV6-2 or TRBV6-3 to TRBJ2-1, with 12 positions matching TRBD2. Germline V gives CDR1 MNHEY, CDR2 SVGEGT. CDR3 length: 15 amino acids. V trimming: 5 bases; J trimming: 9 bases; junction bases outside the gene matches: 8. The DNA for the CDR3 is TGTGCCAGCAGTCTGTGGGCTAGCGGGGGGGGTGAGCAGTTCTTC. Residues: CASSLWASGGGEQFF.

The rearrangement links TRBV18 to TRBJ2-2; D gene ambiguous. Trimming left V 2 bases short and J 0 bases short, with 7 bases between. Germline CDR1 and CDR2: KGHSH and LQKENI. The CDR3 spans 15 residues. The CDR3 DNA follows: TGTGCCAGCTCACCAATAGACTCGAACACCGGGGAGCTGTTTTTT. Protein: CASSPIDSNTGELFF.

The J gene is TRBJ2-7, the V gene TRBV28; D perhaps matches TRBD2 (6 bases). The V and J ends lost 7 bases and 2 bases respectively, with 21 bases between them. Per the germline V gene, CDR1 is MDHEN and CDR2 is SYDVKM. This CDR3 comprises 16 residues. The CDR3, as DNA: TGTGCCAGCAACCTACCGGGACCGGGAGACACCTACGAGCAGTACTTC. Translating it yields CASNLPGPGDTYEQYF.

The chain joins TRBV5-1 to TRBJ2-7, with D tentatively TRBD2 (6 bases). CDR1 and CDR2 from the germline V gene are SGHRS and YFSETQ. The V gene lost 7 bases and the J gene lost 0 bases, with 14 bases spanning the gap. CDR3 length equals 14 residues. The CDR3 nucleotides read TGCGCCAGCCGCGAGGGAGGATCCTCCTACGAGCAGTACTTC. Protein sequence: CASREGGSSYEQYF.

V is TRBV5-4 and J is TRBJ1-6; TRBD1 matches 7 bases. The CDR3 is 17 residues long. Trimming cost V 0 bases and J 9 bases; bases outside gene matches: 12. Germline CDR1 reads SGHNT; CDR2 reads YYREEE (reference sequence). In DNA, the CDR3 is TGTGCCAGCAGCTTGGGCCCTAACAGGGGTATGGGTTCACCCCTCCACTTT. Translation: CASSLGPNRGMGSPLHF. Supplemented by reference TRBV5-4 and TRBJ1-6, the full variable domain reads ETGVTQSPTHLIKTRGQQVTLRCSSQSGHNTVSWYQQALGQGPQFIFQYYREEENGRGNFPPRFSGLQFPNYSSELNVNALELDDSALYLCASSLGPNRGMGSPLHFGNGTRLTVT.

This rearrangement joins TRBV5-1 to TRBJ2-5; D is perhaps TRBD1 (6 bases). The CDR3 is made up of 12 amino acids. Germline CDR1 SGHRS, CDR2 YFSETQ. V lost 6 bases and J 4 bases, leaving 10 bases between the germline ends. The DNA of the CDR3 is TGCGCCAGCACAACAGGGACAGAGACCCAGTACTTC. It translates to CASTTGTETQYF.

The genes are TRBV5-6 and TRBJ2-3; D is undetermined. Per the germline V gene, CDR1 is SGHDT and CDR2 is YYEEEE. This CDR3 spans 16 amino acids. V lost 0 bases and J lost 2, with 13 bases in between. In DNA form, the CDR3 reads TGTGCCAGCAGCTTGGAAGGTCTGGGCTTCACAGATACGCAGTATTTT. It is translated as CASSLEGLGFTDTQYF.

This rearrangement joins TRBV5-1 to TRBJ1-4, with 7 bases that match TRBD1. V was pared by 4 bases and J by 8 bases, with 11 bases of the junction left unmatched. This CDR3 comprises 15 residues. Germline V CDR1 and CDR2: SGHRS, YFSETQ. The CDR3 DNA sequence: TGCGCCAGCAGCCCTACCCCCGGGACAGACGAAAAACTGTTTTTT. This gives the protein CASSPTPGTDEKLFF.

The V call is TRBV19, the J call TRBJ2-2, with 7 bases aligning to TRBD1. Germline CDR1 and CDR2: LNHDA and SQIVND (reference sequence). Trimming took 8 bases from V and 5 from J; bases not matched to a gene: 11. The CDR3 has 15 amino acids. The CDR3 DNA is TGTGCCAGTCGACAGGCAGGGGGTATAACCGGGGAGCTGTTTTTT. Its protein product is CASRQAGGITGELFF.

The genes are TRBV2 and TRBJ1-1; D not resolved. Germline CDR1 reads SNHLY; CDR2 reads FYNNEI. There are 14 residues in the CDR3. V was pared by 5 bases and J by 2 bases, with 12 bases between. The CDR3 coding sequence is TGTGCCAGCAGTTTACAGTCCCCCAACACTGAAGCTTTCTTT. It is translated as CASSLQSPNTEAFF. The full variable domain, with the rest looked up from reference TRBV2 and TRBJ1-1, is EPEVTQTPSHQVTQMGQEVILRCVPISNHLYFYWYRQILGQKVEFLVSFYNNEISEKSEIFDDQFSVERPDGSNFTLKIRSTKLEDSAMYFCASSLQSPNTEAFFGQGTRLTVV.

This chain uses TRBV6-5 with TRBJ1-1, with D possibly TRBD1 on 5 matching bases. The V end lost 5 bases, the J end lost 3 bases, and 13 bases lay between the germline ends. This CDR3 is 14 amino acids long. Germline CDR1 and CDR2: MNHEY and SVGAGI. The CDR3 nucleotides read TGTGCCAGCAGTCCCGCCCGGGGGTACACTGAAGCTTTCTTT. Residues: CASSPARGYTEAFF.

The gene calls are TRBV4-1 and TRBJ2-7; TRBD1 agrees at 8 bases. The CDR3 sequence is 15 residues long. Looked up from germline, CDR1 is MGHRA and CDR2 is YSYEKL. The ends lost 6 bases at V and 0 bases at J; junction bases unmatched: 7. The DNA of the CDR3 is TGCGCCAGCAGATTCTTGGACAGGGTCTCCTACGAGCAGTACTTC. The encoded protein is CASRFLDRVSYEQYF.

This clone was detected only once. CDR3 coding DNA: TGTGCCAGCAGTTTCCAGGGGACTGAAGCTTTCTTT. Protein: CASSFQGTEAFF. The rearrangement joins TRBV6-5 to TRBJ1-1; the D gene is possibly TRBD1 (6 bases). The CDR3 spans 12 residues. The germline gives CDR1 MNHEY, CDR2 SVGAGI. The germline V and J ends were trimmed by 4 bases and 5 bases, with 8 bases remaining between them.

CDR3 DNA sequence: TGTGCCAGCAGCCAAGAAAATTTAGACTCGGACATTCAGTACTTC. As protein: CASSQENLDSDIQYF. This rearrangement joins TRBV3-1 (or the pseudogene TRBV3-2) to TRBJ2-4; the D is unclear. The ends were cut back, 0 bases at V and 8 bases at J, with 14 bases in the middle. The CDR3 consists of 15 residues. Germline CDR1 and CDR2: LGHDT and YNNKEL (reference sequence).

The V gene is TRBV2, the J gene TRBJ2-1, with D hard to call. V was clipped by 6 bases and J by 9 bases, with 15 bases between them. CDR1 and CDR2 (germline): SNHLY, FYNNEI. The CDR3 is made up of 13 amino acids. The CDR3 loop reads CASSLIDSGEQFF. In DNA form, the CDR3 reads TGTGCCAGCAGCCTTATAGACTCGGGTGAGCAGTTCTTC.

This clone was seen only once. This sequence joins TRBV19 and TRBJ1-5; D gene ambiguous. V was pared by 6 bases and J by 6 bases, with 12 bases between. This CDR3 has 13 amino acids. CDR1 and CDR2 (germline): LNHDA, SQIVND (reference sequence). The CDR3 spells CASRGGLGQPQHF. CDR3 DNA sequence: TGTGCCAGTAGAGGAGGACTGGGTCAGCCCCAGCATTTT.